The 4 T cell receptor beta chains in this list originate from one sample, sequenced in a study of blood T cell repertoires in COVID-19. Sequencing was performed with immunoSEQ multiplex PCR; in TCRdb, only in-frame clones are kept and a portion is missing. This sample has about 39,000 clones, with over 85% found just once. Sequencing was carried out using peripheral blood. These receptors were taken from a human donor with active COVID-19. The donor label of this sample is uncertain.

The chain joins TRBV7-9 to TRBJ2-7; weak D call: TRBD2 (6 bases). Trimming removed 3 bases from V and 4 bases from J, with 10 bases in between. CDR1 is SEHNR, CDR2 FQNEAQ, per germline (reference sequence). This CDR3 has 13 residues. The CDR3 here is CASSLVGGYEQYF. The CDR3 bases are TGTGCCAGCAGCTTGGTGGGGGGTTACGAGCAGTACTTC.

V usage is TRBV6-5 and J usage is TRBJ1-5; 10 bases fit TRBD1. This CDR3 has 14 amino acids. V lost 6 bases, J lost 3 bases, and 2 bases stayed unmatched. Germline V gene sequence: CDR1 MNHEY, CDR2 SVGAGI. CDR3 sequence reads: CASRGQGTNQPQHF. DNA of the CDR3: TGTGCCAGCAGGGGACAGGGGACCAATCAGCCCCAGCATTTT.

The rearrangement uses TRBV14 and TRBJ2-3; 12 bases map to TRBD2. The CDR3 covers 17 residues. J gave up 2 bases and V 4 bases, and 7 bases lay outside the gene matches. Germline assignment: CDR1 SGHDN and CDR2 FVKESK. The CDR3 DNA follows: TGTGCCAGCAGCCCTTGGACTAGCGGGGCCTCCACAGATACGCAGTATTTT. Translated: CASSPWTSGASTDTQYF.

This chain joins TRBV28 and TRBJ1-2, with TRBD1 matching 8 bases. CDR3 size: 16 residues. The V gene end was trimmed by 6 bases and the J gene end by 4 bases; junction bases not matched to a gene: 13. Germline CDR1 and CDR2: MDHEN and SYDVKM. CDR3 loop: CASSLDRDRTFYGYTF. The CDR3 bases are TGTGCCAGCAGCCTTGACCGGGACAGGACTTTCTATGGCTACACCTTC.